The sequence of this TCR beta chain was determined in a study of radiotherapy plus CTLA-4 blockade in lung cancer. Using immunoSEQ multiplex PCR, the repertoire was profiled, and TCRdb retains in-frame clones only, with some absent. The sample has about 81,000 clones; 72% are singletons. The receptor was derived from a human donor with non-small cell lung cancer that progressed on radiotherapy plus ipilimumab. This specimen was peripheral blood, taken from a patient treated with radiotherapy plus ipilimumab.

In DNA, the CDR3 is TGTGCCAGCAGCCCCACAGGAAACACTGAAGCTTTCTTT. The encoded protein is CASSPTGNTEAFF. The chain couples TRBV7-2 to TRBJ1-1; tentatively, D is TRBD1 (5 bases). This CDR3 contains 13 residues. The germline V gene has CDR1 SGHTA and CDR2 FQGNSA. V was shortened by 5 bases and J by 2 bases, with 9 bases between the two germline ends.